This record concerns one TCR beta chain sequence. The sample is drawn from a study of blood T cell repertoires in COVID-19. About the research overall: Samples representing acute and convalescent COVID-19 were sourced from the United States, Italy and Spain. The analysed material was cDNA or gDNA that came from T cells, B-cell-depleted T cells, or PBMCs.

In the study's own analysis: Scientists estimated how many nucleated cells there were by amplifying reference gene primers. Sequencing was performed with immunoSEQ multiplex PCR; in TCRdb, only in-frame clones are kept and a portion is missing. V, J and clone size derive from that table, while D and trimming were established from the DNA sequence. The table includes 130,000 to 150,000 clones, 88% detected once. This CDR3 spans 17 amino acids. Germline V gene lookup returns CDR1 MDHEN and CDR2 SYDVKM. Germline trimming cut 6 bases from V and 4 bases from J; bases unmatched to any gene: 9. The source is an older man with acute or convalescent COVID-19. Source material: peripheral blood. The chain is built from TRBV28 and TRBJ2-7; the match to TRBD2 covers 16 bases. The CDR3 spells CASSSPGTSGGAYEQYF. The CDR3 DNA follows: TGTGCCAGCAGCTCCCCGGGGACTAGCGGGGGGGCTTACGAGCAGTACTTC. Looking up the rest from reference TRBV28 and TRBJ2-7 gives the full variable domain: DVKVTQSSRYLVKRTGEKVFLECVQDMDHENMFWYRQDPGLGLRLIYFSYDVKMKEKGDIPEGYSVSREKKERFSLILESASTNQTSMYLCASSSPGTSGGAYEQYFGPGTRLTVT.